The next 11 T cell receptor beta chains were all read from a single sample in a study of T cell responses to AZD1222 COVID-19 vaccine. TCRdb keeps only in-frame clones here, not all; method: immunoSEQ multiplex PCR. The sample shows 90,000 to 110,000 clones, 70% to 90% of them seen only once. The source material was peripheral blood, sampled 28 days after the second AZD1222 dose. These receptors originate from an adult who received the AZD1222 COVID-19 vaccine.

The DNA of the CDR3 is TGTGCCAGCAGTTTAGATAGCGGGGGCACCCCCTACGAGCAGTACTTC. Its protein is CASSLDSGGTPYEQYF. This rearrangement joins TRBV28 to TRBJ2-7; 9 positions match TRBD2. V trimming: 2 bases; J trimming: 2 bases; junction bases outside the gene matches: 7. CDR3 length: 16 residues. CDR1 is MDHEN, CDR2 SYDVKM, per germline. Filled out from reference TRBV28 and TRBJ2-7, the complete variable domain reads DVKVTQSSRYLVKRTGEKVFLECVQDMDHENMFWYRQDPGLGLRLIYFSYDVKMKEKGDIPEGYSVSREKKERFSLILESASTNQTSMYLCASSLDSGGTPYEQYFGPGTRLTVT.

CDR3 nucleotide sequence: TGCGCCAGCAGCCAAGGCTCGACAGGGACCGGGGAGCTGTTTTTT. It translates to CASSQGSTGTGELFF. The rearrangement joins TRBV4-3 to TRBJ2-2; 7 bases match TRBD1. Germline assignment: CDR1 LGHNA and CDR2 YSLEER. The V and J ends lost 1 base and 5 bases, in that order; junction bases with no gene match: 4. The CDR3 covers 15 residues.

The genes are TRBV4-3 and TRBJ1-2; no clear D gene. The CDR3 is made up of 14 amino acids. Deletions cut 0 bases from V and 6 bases from J, with 11 bases between. Per the germline V gene, CDR1 is LGHNA and CDR2 is YSLEER. In nucleotides, the CDR3 is TGCGCCAGCAGCCAAGATCCGGGTTCAGATGGCTACACCTTC. Its protein product is CASSQDPGSDGYTF.

The chain carries TRBV29-1 and TRBJ1-2; perhaps TRBD1 as D (6 bases). Germline V lookup: CDR1 SQVTM, CDR2 ANQGSEA. This CDR3 contains 13 residues. V lost 3 bases and J lost 4, with 12 bases in between. The CDR3 nucleotides are TGCAGCGTTGAGGGTACAGGGCTCTATGGCTACACCTTC. This encodes CSVEGTGLYGYTF.

The chain combines TRBV19 with TRBJ1-4; tentatively, D is TRBD1 (6 bases). The CDR3 consists of 14 residues. Germline V gene sequence: CDR1 LNHDA, CDR2 SQIVND (reference sequence). The V end was cut by 6 bases, the J end by 8 bases, with 16 bases between. The CDR3 here is CASRGYRDAEKLFF. CDR3 nucleotide sequence: TGTGCCAGTAGGGGTTACAGGGACGCGGAAAAACTGTTTTTT.

V is TRBV18 and J is TRBJ1-5, with D unclear. CDR1 is KGHSH and CDR2 is LQKENI in the germline V gene. Trimming pared 2 bases from V and 0 bases from J, leaving 11 bases between. This CDR3 spans 16 amino acids. The DNA of the CDR3 is TGTGCCAGCTCACCAACGCTGATCAATAGCAATCAGCCCCAGCATTTT. Its translation: CASSPTLINSNQPQHF. Together with reference TRBV18 and TRBJ1-5, the CDR3 gives the full variable domain: NAGVMQNPRHLVRRRGQEARLRCSPMKGHSHVYWYRQLPEEGLKFMVYLQKENIIDESGMPKERFSAEFPKEGPSILRIQQVVRGDSAAYFCASSPTLINSNQPQHFGDGTRLSIL.

The J gene is TRBJ2-3, the V gene TRBV10-3; possibly TRBD1 or TRBD2 for D (6 bases each). Germline V gene sequence: CDR1 ENHRY, CDR2 SYGVKD. The CDR3 is 13 residues long. Trimming took 6 bases from V and 6 from J, leaving 13 bases between them. CDR3 protein: CAIREGGPDTQYF. The DNA for the CDR3 is TGTGCCATCAGAGAGGGGGGACCGGATACGCAGTATTTT.

In its sample, this clone was seen a few times. The rearrangement uses TRBV6-2 or TRBV6-3 and TRBJ1-1; 10 positions match TRBD1. The germline V gene has CDR1 MNHEY and CDR2 SVGEGT. V gave up 6 bases and J gave up 4 bases; unmatched junction bases: 5. The CDR3 contains 14 residues. The CDR3 protein is CASSSGQGITEAFF. The DNA for the CDR3 is TGTGCCAGCAGCTCGGGACAGGGGATCACTGAAGCTTTCTTT.

The chain couples TRBV7-9 to TRBJ1-1; the match to TRBD1 covers 8 bases. This CDR3 has 13 residues. The junction had 1 base not matched to a gene; V was cut back by 4 bases and J by 3 bases. CDR1 is SEHNR, CDR2 FQNEAQ, per germline (reference sequence). The CDR3: CASSSQGDTEAFF. The CDR3 region has the DNA TGTGCCAGCAGCTCACAGGGGGACACTGAAGCTTTCTTT.

The V and J genes are TRBV7-3 and TRBJ2-2; TRBD2 aligns across 9 bases. The CDR3 extends over 16 amino acids. CDR1 and CDR2 from the germline V gene are SGHTA and FQGTGA. V dropped 5 bases and J dropped 4; count of bases not matched to a gene: 8. The CDR3 nucleotides are TGTGCCAGCAGCCCAGGTCTAGCGGGAATCACCGGGGAGCTGTTTTTT. Protein product: CASSPGLAGITGELFF.

J is TRBJ2-1 and V is TRBV5-5; 8 nucleotides match TRBD2. Germline V gene data show CDR1 as SGHKS and CDR2 as YYEKEE (reference sequence). V shed 4 bases, J shed 7 bases, and the junction held 16 bases outside the gene matches. This CDR3 has 17 amino acids. CDR3 nucleotides: TGTGCCAGCAGCAATACCGGACTAGCACAGTTCGGTAATGAGCAGTTCTTC. Its translation: CASSNTGLAQFGNEQFF.